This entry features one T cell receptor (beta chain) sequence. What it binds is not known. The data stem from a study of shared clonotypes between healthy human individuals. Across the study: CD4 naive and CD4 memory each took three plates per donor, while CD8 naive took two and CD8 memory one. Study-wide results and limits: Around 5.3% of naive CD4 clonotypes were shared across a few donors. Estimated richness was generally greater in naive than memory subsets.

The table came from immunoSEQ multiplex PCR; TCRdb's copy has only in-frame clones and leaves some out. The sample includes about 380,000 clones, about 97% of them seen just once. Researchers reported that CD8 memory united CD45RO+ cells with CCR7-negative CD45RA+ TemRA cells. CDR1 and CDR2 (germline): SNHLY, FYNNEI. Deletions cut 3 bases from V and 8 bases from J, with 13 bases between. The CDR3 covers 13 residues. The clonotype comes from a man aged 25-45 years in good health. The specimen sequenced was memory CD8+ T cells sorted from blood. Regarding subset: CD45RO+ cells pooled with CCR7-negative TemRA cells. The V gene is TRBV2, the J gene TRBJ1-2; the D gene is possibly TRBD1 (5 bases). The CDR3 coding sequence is TGTGCCAGCAGTGAGTACAGGCTAGAAGGCTACACCTTC. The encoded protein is CASSEYRLEGYTF.